This T cell receptor beta chain was sequenced during a study of shared clonotypes between healthy human individuals. Study context: CD4 naive and memory got three plates each, CD8 naive two, CD8 memory one.

None of the donors, who were healthy HIV-negative adults, had recently had acute infections or vaccinations. Every one of the donors was a Caucasian adult that lived in Nashville, Tennessee. Deep-level running was used for the assay. Clones were sequenced by immunoSEQ multiplex PCR, and TCRdb holds only the in-frame ones, with some missing. The sample shows 2 million to 2.5 million clones, approximately 96% of them seen only once. CDR3 length equals 15 residues. Germline V gene data show CDR1 as ENHRY and CDR2 as SYGVKD. The V segment lost 8 bases and the J segment 3 bases; nucleotides outside the gene matches: 11.

The V call is TRBV10-3, the J call TRBJ2-3, with 7 bases matching TRBD2. The clonotype was recovered from a man aged 18 to 29 in good health. The specimen was naive CD4+ T cells sorted from blood. The subset denotes: CD45RA+ positively selected. CDR3 sequence (DNA): TGTGCCATCGGCCAGGCGGGAGTGGGGACAGATACGCAGTATTTT. Translated, it gives CAIGQAGVGTDTQYF.